This is a list of T cell receptor beta chains from one sample in a study of cytomegalovirus exposure and HLA in healthy donors. Sequencing was performed with immunoSEQ multiplex PCR; in TCRdb, only in-frame clones are kept and a portion is missing. The sample lists a few hundred thousand clones, nearly 90% occurring once. Sequencing used PBMCs. The origin of the receptors is a woman under 30 in good health and CMV-seronegative. The CDR3 runs from the conserved cysteine through the conserved F or W. A D gene is named only where the DNA matches it firmly. Not all rows give a size; the values are once, few, many and, for expanded clones, a class.

d_call | j_call | v_call | clone_size | cdr3_aa | cdr3_nt
. | TRBJ1-6 | TRBV28 | . | CASITRGQINSPLHF | TGTGCCAGCATCACACGTGGACAGATTAATTCACCCCTCCACTTT
. | TRBJ1-1 | TRBV6-5 | . | CASSQGQNTEAFF | TGTGCCAGCAGCCAGGGACAAAACACTGAAGCTTTCTTT
. | TRBJ1-6 | TRBV6-9 | . | CASSGQGNSPLHF | TGTGCCAGCAGTGGTCAGGGGAATTCACCCCTCCACTTT
. | TRBJ1-2 | TRBV15 | . | CATSREIRGIYGYTF | TGTGCCACCAGCAGAGAAATTCGGGGGATCTATGGCTACACCTTC
. | TRBJ1-1 | TRBV5-1 | . | CASSLKWSQGNTEAFF | TGCGCCAGCAGCTTGAAGTGGTCACAGGGGAACACTGAAGCTTTCTTT
. | TRBJ1-2 | TRBV5-6 | . | CASSPWTVQYGYTF | TGTGCCAGCAGCCCCTGGACAGTTCAGTACGGCTACACCTTC
. | TRBJ2-1 | TRBV15 | once | CATSFPPGGSNEQFF | TGTGCCACCAGTTTCCCCCCCGGGGGTAGCAATGAGCAGTTCTTC
. | TRBJ1-6 | TRBV10-3 | . | CAISEGSSYNSPLHF | TGTGCCATCAGTGAGGGGAGCTCCTATAATTCACCCCTCCACTTT
. | TRBJ2-3 | TRBV4-1 | . | CASSPKTGPADTQYF | TGCGCCAGCAGCCCCAAGACCGGCCCAGCGGATACGCAGTATTTT
TRBD1 | TRBJ1-2 | TRBV6-5 | . | CASSYLLGTGDEGYTF | TGTGCCAGCAGTTACCTACTAGGGACAGGGGATGAGGGCTACACCTTC
TRBD1 | TRBJ2-1 | TRBV9 | . | CASSVVGTGDNEQFF | TGTGCCAGCAGCGTAGTAGGGACAGGGGACAATGAGCAGTTCTTC
. | TRBJ1-2 | TRBV5-4 | . | CASSLDGVPPNYGYTF | TGTGCCAGCAGCTTGGACGGAGTCCCACCTAACTATGGCTACACCTTC
. | TRBJ1-1 | TRBV11-2 | few | CASSLSMNTEAFF | TGTGCCAGCAGCTTAAGCATGAACACTGAAGCTTTCTTT
TRBD2 | TRBJ2-1 | TRBV4-1 | . | CASSRGLAGGLGNEQFF | TGCGCCAGCAGCCGCGGGCTAGCGGGGGGGCTCGGGAATGAGCAGTTCTTC
TRBD1 | TRBJ1-5 | TRBV29-1 | . | CSASTGDQPQHF | TGCAGCGCCTCTACAGGGGACCAGCCCCAGCATTTT
. | TRBJ1-1 | TRBV29-1 | . | CSTRTDMNTEAFF | TGCAGCACGCGGACGGACATGAACACTGAAGCTTTCTTT
TRBD1 | TRBJ2-6 | TRBV7-8 | . | CASQGTGASSGANVLTF | TGTGCCAGCCAAGGGACAGGCGCTAGCTCTGGGGCCAACGTCCTGACTTTC
. | TRBJ1-2 | TRBV6-6 | . | CASSYGESYGYTF | TGTGCCAGCAGTTACGGAGAAAGCTATGGCTACACCTTC
TRBD1 | TRBJ2-5 | TRBV4-1 | . | CASSQMRGRNTETQYF | TGCGCCAGCAGCCAAATGAGGGGGCGGAATACAGAGACCCAGTACTTC
. | TRBJ2-1 | TRBV4-3 | . | CASSQLGGPYNEQFF | TGCGCCAGCAGCCAACTAGGAGGGCCCTACAATGAGCAGTTCTTC
. | TRBJ2-3 | TRBV5-6 | . | CASSRETDTQYF | TGTGCCAGCAGTCGGGAAACAGATACGCAGTATTTT
. | TRBJ1-2 | TRBV5-8 | . | CASSPYDRRGYTF | TGTGCCAGCAGCCCGTATGACAGGAGGGGCTACACCTTC
TRBD1 | TRBJ2-2 | TRBV27 | . | CATREGRGKTGELFF | TGTGCCACCCGAGAAGGCAGGGGGAAAACCGGGGAGCTGTTTTTT
. | TRBJ2-2 | TRBV7-9 | . | CASSLVPGSTNTGELFF | TGTGCCAGCAGCTTAGTCCCCGGGAGCACGAACACCGGGGAGCTGTTTTTT
. | TRBJ1-2 | TRBV28 | . | CASSTEAVDGYTF | TGTGCCAGCAGTACCGAGGCAGTAGATGGCTACACCTTC
. | TRBJ2-7 | TRBV18 | . | CASSPRKGQSSYEQYF | TGTGCCAGCTCACCACGAAAAGGACAGAGCTCCTACGAGCAGTACTTC
TRBD2 | TRBJ2-1 | TRBV6-1 | . | CASSALGLAEYNEQFF | TGTGCCAGCAGTGCTTTGGGACTAGCGGAATACAATGAGCAGTTCTTC
TRBD1 | TRBJ1-3 | TRBV6-1 | . | CASTWDSGNTIYF | TGTGCCAGCACTTGGGACAGTGGAAACACCATATATTTT
. | TRBJ1-3 | TRBV6-1 | . | CASSVGGLLSNTIYF | TGTGCCAGCAGTGTGGGGGGGCTGTTATCGAACACCATATATTTT
TRBD1 | TRBJ2-5 | TRBV19 | . | CASSMTGQQETQYF | TGTGCCAGTAGTATGACGGGACAGCAAGAGACCCAGTACTTC
. | TRBJ2-3 | TRBV5-1 | few | CASSFAPDTQYF | TGCGCCAGCAGCTTTGCGCCTGATACGCAGTATTTT
TRBD2 | TRBJ2-2 | TRBV7-9 | once | CASSSSTSGGKNTGELFF | TGTGCCAGCAGCTCATCGACTAGCGGGGGAAAGAACACCGGGGAGCTGTTTTTT
TRBD2 | TRBJ2-1 | TRBV9 | . | CASLEGSGGSYNEQFF | TGTGCCAGCTTAGAGGGCTCGGGGGGCTCCTACAATGAGCAGTTCTTC